Listed here are 4 T cell receptor beta chains from one sample, sequenced in a study of identical twins. TCRdb reprocessed the 5' RACE reads with MiXCR, giving one entry per CDR3 protein. This sample yields around 1.7 million distinct CDR3 sequences, of which roughly 35% are seen a single time; about 0.25% belongs to the top ten. Specimen: cord blood. The receptors were gathered from a newborn girl in good health.

The sample holds a few counts of this clonotype. This sequence joins TRBV25-1 and TRBJ2-7, with D possibly TRBD1 on 6 matching bases. Deletions cut 5 bases from V and 0 bases from J, with 17 bases between. The CDR3 extends over 16 amino acids. Germline V gene sequence: CDR1 MGHDK, CDR2 SYGVNS. CDR3 in amino acids: CASSTHDRKSSYEQYF. The CDR3 bases are TGTGCCAGCAGTACTCACGACAGGAAGAGCTCCTACGAGCAGTACTTC.

This clonotype was found many times. This chain joins TRBV29-1 and TRBJ2-7, with TRBD2 matching 10 bases. Trimming removed 7 bases from V and 5 bases from J; junction bases left unmatched: 8. From germline, CDR1 is SQVTM and CDR2 ANQGSEA. The CDR3 totals 13 residues. DNA for the CDR3: TGCAGCGCCAAGCGGGAGGGCCTACACGAGCAGTACTTC. This encodes CSAKREGLHEQYF.

The chain employs TRBV19 and TRBJ1-1, with TRBD1 matching 8 bases. CDR3 size: 15 residues. The V and J ends lost 4 bases and 5 bases, in that order; junction bases with no gene match: 9. Germline CDR1 reads LNHDA; CDR2 reads SQIVND (reference sequence). The CDR3 protein is CASSKQSDRATEAFF. The DNA for the CDR3 is TGTGCCAGTAGTAAACAATCGGACAGGGCGACTGAAGCTTTCTTT.

This clonotype was seen repeatedly, ten times or more. The rearrangement uses TRBV3-1 and TRBJ2-5; D is possibly TRBD1 or TRBD2 (7 bases each). Per germline, CDR1 LGHDT and CDR2 YNNKEL (reference sequence). CDR3 length: 12 amino acids. V lost 8 bases and J lost 11, with 18 bases in between. The CDR3 reads CASSPTGREQYF. The CDR3 nucleotides read TGTGCCAGCTCTCCGACAGGGCGGGAGCAGTACTTC.